These T cell receptor beta chains were read from a single sample in a study of identical twins. TCRdb fed the 5' RACE reads into MiXCR, producing one record per CDR3 protein. The table records about 530,000 distinct CDR3 sequences, 13% to 15% of them present only once. These same data were also listed under a study on yellow fever vaccine responses in identical twins.

What was sequenced was CD4+ T cells sorted from blood. The receptors come from a woman under 30 in good health. The CDR3 runs from the conserved cysteine through the conserved F or W. The order of the fields is D gene, V gene, J gene, clone size, CDR3 DNA, CDR3 protein. The D gene is left open where the match is weak. Rows may omit the clone size; those that give it use once, few, many or a size class.

>TRBD1|TRBV11-2|TRBJ2-5|NA
TGTGCCAGCAGCTTAATAGGGGACAGGGGGCAAGAGACCCAGTACTTC
CASSLIGDRGQETQYF
>NA|TRBV5-1|TRBJ2-2|NA
TGCGCCAGCAGCCTCGGTGATTCCGGGGAGCTGTTTTTT
CASSLGDSGELFF
>NA|TRBV12-3/TRBV12-4|TRBJ1-5|few
TGTGCCAGCAGTCCGTCGTCAGGAGGGCACAATCAGCCCCAGCATTTT
CASSPSSGGHNQPQHF
>TRBD2|TRBV5-1|TRBJ2-5|few
TGCGCCAGCAGAAATCTAGCGGTACAAGAGACCCAGTACTTC
CASRNLAVQETQYF
>TRBD1|TRBV14|TRBJ2-7|NA
TGTGCCAGCAGCCAAGCGACACAGGGGGCAGGATCCTACGAGCAGTACTTC
CASSQATQGAGSYEQYF
>NA|TRBV19|TRBJ1-1|NA
TGTGCCAGTAGTATAACAGCTGAAGCTTTCTTT
CASSITAEAFF
>NA|TRBV20-1|TRBJ2-3|few
TGCAGTGCTATTGATAGTAGGACAGATACGCAGTATTTT
CSAIDSRTDTQYF
>TRBD1|TRBV28|TRBJ2-2|NA
TGTGCCAGTAGCTCAGGGGGCGCGAGGACCGGGGAGCTGTTTTTT
CASSSGGARTGELFF
>NA|TRBV2|TRBJ2-3|NA
TGTGCCAGCAGGAGAGAAGCCCATTCTAGCACAGATACGCAGTATTTT
CASRREAHSSTDTQYF
>TRBD1|TRBV12-3/TRBV12-4|TRBJ2-1|NA
TGTGCCAGCAGCCCGACCCGGAGGCCCGGGACAGCCAACAATGAGCAGTTCTTC
CASSPTRRPGTANNEQFF
>TRBD1|TRBV24-1|TRBJ2-3|NA
TGTGCCACCAGTGATTTCGGGACAGGGGGAAAGGTGGATACGCAGTATTTT
CATSDFGTGGKVDTQYF
>TRBD1|TRBV20-1|TRBJ1-4|NA
TGCTCGGGGACAGGGGCTAATGAAAAACTGTTTTTT
CSGTGANEKLFF
>NA|TRBV24-1|TRBJ1-4|NA
TGTGCCACCAGTGAAGGTTCCGCTGGCAGGGAAAAACTGTTTTTT
CATSEGSAGREKLFF
>NA|TRBV12-3/TRBV12-4|TRBJ1-3|NA
TGTGCCAGCAGTCCTAGGACATCCGGAAACACCATATATTTT
CASSPRTSGNTIYF
>NA|TRBV6-1|TRBJ1-6|few
TGTGCCAGCGAACTCGGACAGAGGGTTTCACCCCTCCACTTT
CASELGQRVSPLHF
>TRBD1|TRBV5-1|TRBJ2-7|few
TGCGCCAGCAGCGCAACACCGGGACAGGGCCCCTTAACCTCCTACGAGCAGTACTTC
CASSATPGQGPLTSYEQYF
>TRBD2|TRBV20-1|TRBJ2-1|NA
TGCAGTGTCCCTAGCGGTCCATACAATGAGCAGTTCTTC
CSVPSGPYNEQFF
>TRBD2|TRBV4-1|TRBJ2-3|few
TGCGCCAGCAGCCAAACCCCCCTAGCGGGAGTTTGGGCAGATACGCAGTATTTT
CASSQTPLAGVWADTQYF
>TRBD2|TRBV10-2|TRBJ2-5|few
TGCGCCAGCAGTTATCTAGCGGGGGGGCGAGAGACCCAGTACTTC
CASSYLAGGRETQYF
>TRBD1|TRBV28|TRBJ2-7|few
TGTGCCGTAACGGGGACAGCAGAATACGAGCAGTACTTC
CAVTGTAEYEQYF
>NA|TRBV20-1|TRBJ1-5|few
TGCAGTGCTAGAGATCTTAGGGTTTATAGCAATCAGCCCCAGCATTTT
CSARDLRVYSNQPQHF
>NA|TRBV6-1|TRBJ2-1|NA
TGTGCCAGCAGGGGGACCCTTGTGGATGAGCAGTTCTTC
CASRGTLVDEQFF
>NA|TRBV21-1|TRBJ2-5|few
TGTGCCAGCAGCCCAACTGGGGCTTTCCAAGAGACCCAGTACTTC
CASSPTGAFQETQYF
>NA|TRBV6-6|TRBJ1-6|NA
TGTGCCAGCGCGGACAGTGGTTCACCCCTCCACTTT
CASADSGSPLHF
>NA|TRBV12-3/TRBV12-4|TRBJ1-5|few
TGTGCCAGCAGTTTAGGTGACAGGAGGTCTAGCAATCAGCCCCAGCATTTT
CASSLGDRRSSNQPQHF
>NA|TRBV6-2/TRBV6-3|TRBJ2-4|few
TGTGCCAGCAGTTCCGGGACGGTAGCCAAAAACATTCAGTACTTC
CASSSGTVAKNIQYF
>NA|TRBV10-3|TRBJ1-1|NA
TGTGCCATCAGTGAGTCCGGGGGCTGGACTGAAGCTTTCTTT
CAISESGGWTEAFF
>NA|TRBV2|TRBJ1-5|NA
TGTGCCAGCAGTGGGCAGCCCAATCAGCCCCAGCATTTT
CASSGQPNQPQHF
>NA|TRBV12-3/TRBV12-4|TRBJ1-1|many
TGTGCCAGCAGACAAGACCCGAACACTGAAGCTTTCTTT
CASRQDPNTEAFF
>TRBD1|TRBV7-2|TRBJ2-1|few
TGTGCCAGCAGCTTAACGTCCGGGACAGGTGGCAATGAGCAGTTCTTC
CASSLTSGTGGNEQFF
>NA|TRBV29-1|TRBJ2-7|once
TGCAGCGCCGATTGGAAGCAGTACTTC
CSADWKQYF
>TRBD2|TRBV12-3/TRBV12-4|TRBJ2-1|few
TGTGCCAGCAGCCAGACTAGCGGGGGGTTTTCCTACAATGAGCAGTTCTTC
CASSQTSGGFSYNEQFF
>TRBD2|TRBV10-3|TRBJ2-1|many
TGTGCCATCAGTGGACTAGCGGGAGGCGATGAGCAGTTCTTC
CAISGLAGGDEQFF
>TRBD2|TRBV10-3|TRBJ2-7|many
TGTGCCATCAGTGCCACTAGCGGGAGTTACGAGCAGTACTTC
CAISATSGSYEQYF
>NA|TRBV7-9|TRBJ1-3|few
TGTGCCAGCAGCTTTTCAGAACAGGGAAAAGGAAACACCATATATTTT
CASSFSEQGKGNTIYF
>NA|TRBV12-3/TRBV12-4|TRBJ2-5|many
TGTGCCAGCAGCGGTCCTCTAACGGAGACCCAGTACTTC
CASSGPLTETQYF
>NA|TRBV20-1|TRBJ1-5|few
TGCAGTGCTAAACGGAATAGCAATCAGCCCCAGCATTTT
CSAKRNSNQPQHF
>TRBD1|TRBV18|TRBJ1-6|few
TGTGCCAGCTCACCTTCCGGGACAGTTAATTCACCCCTCCACTTT
CASSPSGTVNSPLHF
>NA|TRBV20-1|TRBJ2-3|few
TGCAGTGCTAGTGGACAGATCTTCACAGATACGCAGTATTTT
CSASGQIFTDTQYF
>NA|TRBV6-1|TRBJ1-5|NA
TGTGCCAGCAGGGTAGACAGCCTCAATCAGCCCCAGCATTTT
CASRVDSLNQPQHF
>TRBD1|TRBV4-1|TRBJ1-4|few
TGCGCCAGCACCCCAAGGAGGGACAGGGTGGGCAAACTGTTTTTT
CASTPRRDRVGKLFF
>TRBD2|TRBV7-2|TRBJ2-1|NA
TGTGCCAGCAGCTTAGCCTTAGGGTCTAGCGGGAGTCGGAACAATGAGCAGTTCTTC
CASSLALGSSGSRNNEQFF
>TRBD2|TRBV7-9|TRBJ2-1|few
TGTGCCCCCAACGATCTAGGGACTAGCGGGAGCGAGCAGTTCTTC
CAPNDLGTSGSEQFF
>TRBD2|TRBV12-3/TRBV12-4|TRBJ2-3|NA
TGTGCCAGCAGGGAGACTAGCGGGGGGCACACAGATACGCAGTATTTT
CASRETSGGHTDTQYF
>TRBD1|TRBV6-1|TRBJ2-2|few
TGTGCCAGCAGCCTCCGCCGGGACAGCAACACCGGGGAGCTGTTTTTT
CASSLRRDSNTGELFF
>TRBD2|TRBV3-1|TRBJ2-2|NA
TGTGCCAGCAGCCAAGAACGACTAGCGGGAGTCACCGGGGAGCTGTTTTTT
CASSQERLAGVTGELFF
>NA|TRBV28|TRBJ2-1|NA
TGTGCCAGCAGTTTGGGGGGCCTGAATGAGCAGTTCTTC
CASSLGGLNEQFF
>NA|TRBV24-1|TRBJ2-7|few
TGTGCCACCAGTGATTGGCAGGTAGGCGAGCAGTACTTC
CATSDWQVGEQYF
>TRBD2|TRBV2|TRBJ2-1|many
TGTGCCAGCACCCAGGAGCTAGCGGGTGGTGATGAGCAGTTCTTC
CASTQELAGGDEQFF
>TRBD2|TRBV28|TRBJ2-7|many
TGTGCCAGCAGTAAGGCCGGGACTAGCGGGAGTAAGTACGAGCAGTACTTC
CASSKAGTSGSKYEQYF
>NA|TRBV28|TRBJ2-7|NA
TGTGCCAGCAGTTTAGGTAGGGGTCCCTACGAGCAGTACTTC
CASSLGRGPYEQYF
>NA|TRBV20-1|TRBJ2-3|NA
TGCAGTGCTAGGCCGGGGCAGGGCGCAGATACGCAGTATTTT
CSARPGQGADTQYF
>NA|TRBV5-1|TRBJ2-2|NA
TGCGCCAGCAGCTCTGCCGGGACCCTGAACACCGGGGAGCTGTTTTTT
CASSSAGTLNTGELFF
>NA|TRBV12-3/TRBV12-4|TRBJ2-3|NA
TGTGCCAGCAAATTAAGCAGGGACATTAGGGTTGGCACAGATACGCAGTATTTT
CASKLSRDIRVGTDTQYF
>NA|TRBV20-1|TRBJ2-3|NA
TGCAGTGCTAGAGGTGGGAGAGGACGCACAGATACGCAGTATTTT
CSARGGRGRTDTQYF
>NA|TRBV20-1|TRBJ1-5|few
TGCAGTGCTAGGACTGGCGGGAATAGCAATCAGCCCCAGCATTTT
CSARTGGNSNQPQHF